Listed below are T cell receptor beta chains from one sample, sequenced in a study of blood T cell repertoires in COVID-19. Data came from immunoSEQ multiplex PCR; TCRdb stores just in-frame clones and leaves some out. The repertoire has 400,000 to 550,000 clones, 85% to 90% of them found once; the top ten carry 4% to 5.5%. The sample comprised peripheral blood. These receptors were obtained from a woman aged 30 to 39 with acute or convalescent COVID-19. Each CDR3 is given with its conserved first and last residue. D genes are given only for firm matches. Not every row has a clone size; where given, it reads once, few, many or a size class.

clone_size v_call d_call cdr3_aa
- TRBV28 - CASISGNTIYF
- TRBV5-1 - CASSLVGGGYTF
- TRBV4-2 - CASSQARGNRESNTGELFF
- TRBV5-1 TRBD1 CASSPNRGHDEKLFF
once TRBV4-1 TRBD1 CASSETGAGGANVLTF
- TRBV2 - CASSSNSNTGELFF
- TRBV2 - CASSQTSTNYGYTF
- TRBV6-5 - CATSTRAYSNQPQHF
- TRBV15 - CATSRDLGQQGFGYTF
- TRBV7-9 - CASSRGPGNQPQHF
- TRBV19 - CATRPQGQGNIQYF
- TRBV12-3/TRBV12-4 - CASSLGRRQPQHF
- TRBV5-1 TRBD2 CASSLAGGAINEQFF
- TRBV2 TRBD2 CASRREAGGPYEQYF
- TRBV6-5 - CASFIGGSNEKLFF
- TRBV7-8 - CASSYNDRTPNTGELFF
- TRBV6-5 - CASARDSYEQYF
- TRBV7-2 TRBD2 CASRPRLAVQETQYF
- TRBV4-1 TRBD1 CASSQTWTGHYEQYF
- TRBV15 TRBD1 CATSNSGGFSSGNTIYF
- TRBV14 TRBD1 CASSSTGEETQYF
- TRBV19 - CASSAPTGSYEQYF
- TRBV28 - CASSFLERNYGYTF
- TRBV7-8 TRBD1 CASSGGQGAEETQYF
- TRBV4-1 - CASSQAWTAYNEQFF
- TRBV5-1 TRBD1 CASSLGSGGYEQYF
- TRBV29-1 - CSFNEGSSYNEQFF
- TRBV12-3/TRBV12-4 - CASNLTPLREQYF
once TRBV7-3 TRBD1 CASSPGQGVGDTQYF
- TRBV14 - CASSQVYNEQFF
- TRBV19 TRBD1 CASRIAGTANTEAFF
- TRBV5-6 TRBD2 CASSSAGLRETQYF
- TRBV28 - CASSLMGGGGNTIYF
once TRBV5-4 TRBD2 CASRTSGRSTDTQYF
- TRBV7-9 TRBD2 CASSPQLGLAGEQYF
- TRBV28 - CASSLSGATNEKLFF
- TRBV19 TRBD1 CASSTGQGYGVAFF
- TRBV5-1 - CASRQVGGNEQYF
few TRBV2 TRBD1 CASSPRDSFFLNTEAFF
few TRBV4-1 - CASSQDGGANSYEQYF
- TRBV28 - CASSLPGELFF
- TRBV6-1 TRBD1 CASSVILWDRVINYGYTF
- TRBV5-1 TRBD2 CASSAPGSSGYNEQFF
once TRBV3-1/TRBV3-2 - CASSQAPGGSGPQHF
- TRBV9 TRBD2 CASSVTSGSYEQYF
- TRBV7-9 - CASSGNRGGRYEQYF
once TRBV28 - CASRRTGNTEAFF
- TRBV7-3 TRBD2 CASSSGPGGSSGELFF